This T cell receptor (beta chain) was recorded in a study of T cell repertoires in aging, cancer and after chemotherapy. A note on this clonotype: The antigen is undetermined.

Study-level points and caveats: Age-matched healthy donors had significantly more diverse, less clonal blood TCR repertoires than untreated cancer patients.

Germline V gene lookup returns CDR1 LGHNA and CDR2 YNFKEQ. Trimming shortened V by 0 bases and J by 4 bases, and 9 bases separated the two germline ends. The CDR3 extends over 14 amino acids. TRB rearrangements spanning V, D and J were amplified using mixed TRB-A/B primers. TCRdb analysed the multiplex PCR reads with MiXCR anew, one entry per CDR3 protein. The table has thousands of distinct CDR3 sequences, less than 75% seen once; the top ten hold 7.9%. TCR beta rearrangements were amplified from peripheral blood genomic DNA. The V gene is TRBV4-2, the J gene TRBJ1-2; D is uncertain. The clonotype originates from a human donor with a solid tumor. Sequencing input: blood. The CDR3 nucleotides are TGTGCCAGCAGCCAAGATCCCATCGCCTATGGCTACACCTTC. This translates into CASSQDPIAYGYTF.